A selection of T cell receptor beta chains follows, all from one sample in a study of beta chain features in type 1 diabetes. Here immunoSEQ multiplex PCR was the method, and the copy in TCRdb shows in-frame clones only, minus some. The sample has 250,000 to 300,000 clones, approximately 8.1% seen once. Sample: central memory CD4+ T cells from blood. The origin of the receptors is a woman between 18 and 29 years old in good health. The conserved cysteine and the conserved F or W are not part of the CDR3 here. The D gene is left open where the match is weak.

d_call j_call v_call cdr3_aa
- TRBJ2-1 TRBV7-7 ASSAQGPLGGEQF
TRBD2 TRBJ2-1 TRBV5-6 ASSVERESSYNEQF
TRBD1 TRBJ2-1 TRBV28 ASSFRGLDRGTYNEQF
- TRBJ2-2 TRBV5-1 ASSSAGQGLNTGELF
TRBD2 TRBJ2-1 TRBV30 AWENRAGGSNEQF
TRBD1 TRBJ2-3 TRBV7-9 ASSRWGQGTTDTQY
TRBD1 TRBJ2-6 TRBV7-2 ASSVGPTGAGANVLT
- TRBJ2-3 TRBV4-2 ASSQNPIGNTDTQY
- TRBJ1-4 TRBV30 AWSVGSHNEKLF
- TRBJ2-3 TRBV5-6 ASSLLGLTPPRH
TRBD1 TRBJ2-7 TRBV5-6 ASSVLDRAPL
- TRBJ1-5 TRBV28 ASSLQDQPQH
- TRBJ1-2 TRBV25-1 ASSSDNYGYT
TRBD2 TRBJ2-7 TRBV4-2 ASSQDFSSGEQY
- TRBJ2-1 TRBV7-3 ASSPRGRGTYNEQF
- TRBJ2-1 TRBV18 ASSITGYNEQF
- TRBJ1-6 TRBV29-1 SVGEGNNSPLH
TRBD1 TRBJ2-1 TRBV6-1 ASSGATGGSYNEQF
- TRBJ1-6 TRBV4-3 ASSQVQRSSYNSPLH
- TRBJ1-3 TRBV7-2 ASSPTGYSGNTIY
- TRBJ2-3 TRBV7-2 ASSSSGQPSDTQY
- TRBJ2-3 TRBV4-2 ASSLKGTDTQY
- TRBJ1-4 TRBV7-2 ASSLTSVKEKLF
- TRBJ1-2 TRBV28 ASSLAQHNYGYT
- TRBJ2-5 TRBV12-5 ASGEGSSQETQY